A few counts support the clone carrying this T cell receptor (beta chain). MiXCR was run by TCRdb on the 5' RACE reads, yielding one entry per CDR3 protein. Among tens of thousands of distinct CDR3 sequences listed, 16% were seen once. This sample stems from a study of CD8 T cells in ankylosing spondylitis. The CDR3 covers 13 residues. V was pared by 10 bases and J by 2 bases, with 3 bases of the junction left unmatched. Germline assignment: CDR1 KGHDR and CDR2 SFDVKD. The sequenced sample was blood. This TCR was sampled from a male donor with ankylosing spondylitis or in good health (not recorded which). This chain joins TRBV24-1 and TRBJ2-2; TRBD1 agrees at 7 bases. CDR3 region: CATRQGNTGELFF. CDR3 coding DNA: TGTGCCACAAGACAGGGTAACACCGGGGAGCTGTTTTTT.